The entry that follows covers one TCR beta chain sequence. Here immunoSEQ multiplex PCR was the method, and the copy in TCRdb shows in-frame clones only, minus some. The table has tens of thousands of clones, approximately 80% seen once; the top ten hold roughly half. This sample was included in a study of Ad26.COV2.S vaccination and SARS-CoV-2 variants. The source of this sequence is a human donor who had recovered from COVID-19. Sample: peripheral blood, taken after recovery from COVID-19.

The CDR3 DNA sequence: TGTGCCAGCAGAAGGGGGGGCGCGAACACTGAAGCTTTCTTT. It translates to CASRRGGANTEAFF. The chain combines TRBV21-1 with TRBJ1-1. TRBV21-1 is a documented pseudogene. The CDR3 sequence is 14 residues long.